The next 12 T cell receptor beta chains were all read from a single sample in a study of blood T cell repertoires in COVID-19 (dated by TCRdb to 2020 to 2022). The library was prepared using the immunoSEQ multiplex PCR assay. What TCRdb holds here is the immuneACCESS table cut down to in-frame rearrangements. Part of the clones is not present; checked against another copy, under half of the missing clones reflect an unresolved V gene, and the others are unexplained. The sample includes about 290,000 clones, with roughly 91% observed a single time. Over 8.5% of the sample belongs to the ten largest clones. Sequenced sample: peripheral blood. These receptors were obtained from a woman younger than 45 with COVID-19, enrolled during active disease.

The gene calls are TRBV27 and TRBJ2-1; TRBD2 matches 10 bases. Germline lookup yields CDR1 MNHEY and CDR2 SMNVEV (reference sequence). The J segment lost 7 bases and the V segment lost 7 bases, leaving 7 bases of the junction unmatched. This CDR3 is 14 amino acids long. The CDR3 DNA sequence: TGTGCCAGCACTCAAGGGGGACTAGCGAATGAGCAGTTCTTC. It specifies CASTQGGLANEQFF.

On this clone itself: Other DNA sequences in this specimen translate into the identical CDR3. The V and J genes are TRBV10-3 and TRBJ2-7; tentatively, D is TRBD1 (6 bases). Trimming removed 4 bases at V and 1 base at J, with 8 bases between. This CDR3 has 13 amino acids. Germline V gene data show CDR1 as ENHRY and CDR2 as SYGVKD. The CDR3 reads CAISGQGSYEQYF. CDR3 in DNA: TGTGCCATCAGTGGGCAGGGGTCCTACGAGCAGTACTTC.

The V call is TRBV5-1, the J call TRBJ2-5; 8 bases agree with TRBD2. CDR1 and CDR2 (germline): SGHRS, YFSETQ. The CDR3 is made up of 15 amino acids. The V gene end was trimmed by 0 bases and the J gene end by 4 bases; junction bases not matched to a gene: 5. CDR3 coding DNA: TGCGCCAGCAGCTTGGCGGGGACTAGGTTAGAGACCCAGTACTTC. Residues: CASSLAGTRLETQYF.

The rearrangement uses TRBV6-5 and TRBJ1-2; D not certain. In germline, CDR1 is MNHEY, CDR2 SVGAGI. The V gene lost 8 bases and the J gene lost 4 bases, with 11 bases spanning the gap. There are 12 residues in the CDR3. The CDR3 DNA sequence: TGTGCCAGCCACAGTCAAATCTATGGCTACACCTTC. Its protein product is CASHSQIYGYTF.

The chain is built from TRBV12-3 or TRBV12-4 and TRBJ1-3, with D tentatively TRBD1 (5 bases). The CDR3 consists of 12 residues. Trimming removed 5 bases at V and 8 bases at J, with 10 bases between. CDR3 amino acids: CASSPGGDTIYF. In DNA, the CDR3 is TGTGCCAGCAGTCCCGGGGGGGACACCATATATTTT.

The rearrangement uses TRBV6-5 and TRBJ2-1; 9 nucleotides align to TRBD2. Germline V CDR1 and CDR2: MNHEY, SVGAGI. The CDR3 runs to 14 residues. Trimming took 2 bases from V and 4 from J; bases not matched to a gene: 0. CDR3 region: CASSYAGGYNEQFF. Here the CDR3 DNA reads TGTGCCAGCAGTTACGCGGGGGGGTACAATGAGCAGTTCTTC.

DNA for the CDR3: TGTGCCAGCAGCTCCCTCGCCGGGGGCTATGGCTACACCTTC. Translation: CASSSLAGGYGYTF. The V gene is TRBV5-4, the J gene TRBJ1-2; TRBD1 is a possible D gene (5 bases). The germline CDR1 and CDR2 sequences are SGHNT and YYREEE (reference sequence). Trimming shortened V by 3 bases and J by 4 bases, and 13 bases separated the two germline ends. The CDR3 spans 14 residues.

CDR3 amino acids: CASSGKRGDTQYF. The CDR3 nucleotides are TGTGCCAGCAGCGGGAAGCGGGGCGATACGCAGTATTTT. The gene calls are TRBV7-9 and TRBJ2-3; 7 nucleotides align to TRBD2. Looked up from germline, CDR1 is SEHNR and CDR2 is FQNEAQ (reference sequence). After removal of 5 bases from V and 6 bases from J, the junction contained 5 bases not matched to a gene. CDR3 length: 13 residues.

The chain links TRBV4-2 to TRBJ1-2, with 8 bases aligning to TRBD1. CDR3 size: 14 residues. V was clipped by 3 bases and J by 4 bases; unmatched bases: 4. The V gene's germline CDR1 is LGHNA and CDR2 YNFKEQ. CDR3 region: CASSHRQGIYGYTF. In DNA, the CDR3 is TGTGCCAGCAGCCACCGACAGGGGATCTATGGCTACACCTTC.

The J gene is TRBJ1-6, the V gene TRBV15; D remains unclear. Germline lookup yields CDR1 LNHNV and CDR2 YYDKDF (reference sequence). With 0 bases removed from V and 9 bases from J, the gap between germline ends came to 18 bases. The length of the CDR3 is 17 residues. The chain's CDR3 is CATSRDIGGLLGSPLHF. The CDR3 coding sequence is TGTGCCACCAGCAGAGATATCGGCGGGCTCCTGGGTTCACCCCTCCACTTT.

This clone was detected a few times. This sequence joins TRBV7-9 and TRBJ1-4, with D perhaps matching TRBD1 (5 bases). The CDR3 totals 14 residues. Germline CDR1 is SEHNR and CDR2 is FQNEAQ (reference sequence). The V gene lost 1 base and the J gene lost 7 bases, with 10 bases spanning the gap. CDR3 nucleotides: TGTGCCAGCAGCTTAGGGGGGGTCGGTGAAAAACTGTTTTTT. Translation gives CASSLGGVGEKLFF.

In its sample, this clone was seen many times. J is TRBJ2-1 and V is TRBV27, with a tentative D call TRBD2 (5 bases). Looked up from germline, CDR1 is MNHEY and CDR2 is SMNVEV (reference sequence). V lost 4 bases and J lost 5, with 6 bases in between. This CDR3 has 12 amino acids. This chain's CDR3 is CASSWGDNEQFF. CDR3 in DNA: TGTGCCAGCAGTTGGGGAGACAATGAGCAGTTCTTC.